This T cell receptor beta chain came from a study of T cell repertoires in cytomegalovirus infection. Study-wide background: Indicated by public TCR beta signatures were CMV infection and matching HLA type.

As for this clonotype: Its cognate antigen is unknown.

Study-wide points: Dominant in the ex vivo response were TCR beta clonotypes restricted by HLA-C and specific for CMV. The study identified carriers of CMV plus the relevant HLA from cumulative public TCR beta family frequency.

TCRdb used MiXCR to reprocess the reads, holding one entry per CDR3 protein. The sample lists around 450,000 distinct CDR3 sequences; about 33% were seen once. V was clipped by 2 bases and J by 1 base, with 18 bases between them. This CDR3 has 18 amino acids. Germline CDR1 reads SGHTA; CDR2 reads FQGNSA. The chain has TRBV7-2 and TRBJ2-1; D call uncertain. This receptor was obtained from a human donor in good health (CMV status not recorded). Some clones in this sample may be carry-over from other donors' samples. Sequenced input: PBMCs. The CDR3: CASSLKVSSSVSYNEQFF. CDR3 DNA sequence: TGTGCCAGCAGCTTAAAGGTCTCTTCTTCCGTATCCTACAATGAGCAGTTCTTC.